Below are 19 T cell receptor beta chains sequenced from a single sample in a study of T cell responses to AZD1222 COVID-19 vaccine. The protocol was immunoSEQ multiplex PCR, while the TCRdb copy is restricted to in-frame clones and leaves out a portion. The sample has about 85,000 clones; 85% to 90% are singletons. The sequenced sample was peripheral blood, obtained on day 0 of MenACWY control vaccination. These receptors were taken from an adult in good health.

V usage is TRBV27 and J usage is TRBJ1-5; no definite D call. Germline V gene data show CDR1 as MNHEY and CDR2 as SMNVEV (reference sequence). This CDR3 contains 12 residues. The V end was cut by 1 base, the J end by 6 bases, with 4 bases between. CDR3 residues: CASSLFGQPQHF. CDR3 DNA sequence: TGTGCCAGCAGTTTATTTGGTCAGCCCCAGCATTTT.

Here the CDR3 reads CASRPGYVGNEKLFF. For the CDR3, the DNA is TGTGCCAGCAGACCGGGGTACGTCGGTAATGAAAAACTGTTTTTT. This sequence joins TRBV2 and TRBJ1-4; no definite D call. Trimming removed 6 bases from V and 4 bases from J, with 15 bases in between. Germline CDR1 is SNHLY and CDR2 is FYNNEI. This CDR3 is built from 15 residues.

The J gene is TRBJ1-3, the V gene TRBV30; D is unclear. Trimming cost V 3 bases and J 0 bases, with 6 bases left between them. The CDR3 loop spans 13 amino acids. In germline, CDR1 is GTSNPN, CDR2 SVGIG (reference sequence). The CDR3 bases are TGTGCCTGGAGCCCGACCTCTGGAAACACCATATATTTT. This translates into CAWSPTSGNTIYF.

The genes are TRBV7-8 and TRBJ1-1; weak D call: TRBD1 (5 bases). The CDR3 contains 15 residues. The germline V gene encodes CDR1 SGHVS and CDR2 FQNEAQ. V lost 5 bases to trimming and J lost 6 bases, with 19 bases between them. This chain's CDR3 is CASSRGTATNAEAFF. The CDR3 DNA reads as TGTGCCAGCAGCAGAGGGACGGCCACCAACGCTGAAGCTTTCTTT.

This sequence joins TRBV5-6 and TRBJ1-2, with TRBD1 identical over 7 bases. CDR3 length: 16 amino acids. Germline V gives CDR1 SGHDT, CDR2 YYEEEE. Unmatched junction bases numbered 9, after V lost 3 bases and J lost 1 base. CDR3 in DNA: TGTGCCAGCAGCTCCGCACAGGGGACCCATAACTATGGCTACACCTTC. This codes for CASSSAQGTHNYGYTF.

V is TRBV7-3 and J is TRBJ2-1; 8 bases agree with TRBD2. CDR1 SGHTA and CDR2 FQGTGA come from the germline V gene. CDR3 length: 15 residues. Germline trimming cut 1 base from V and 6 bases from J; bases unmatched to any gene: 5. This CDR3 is CASSLNGGDFNEQFF. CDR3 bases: TGTGCCAGCAGCTTAAACGGGGGGGATTTCAATGAGCAGTTCTTC.

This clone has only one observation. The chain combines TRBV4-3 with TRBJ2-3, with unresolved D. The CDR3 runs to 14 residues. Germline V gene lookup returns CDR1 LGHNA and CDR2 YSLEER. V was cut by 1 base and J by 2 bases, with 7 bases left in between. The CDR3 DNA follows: TGCGCCAGCAGCCAAGTCGGAACCACAGATACGCAGTATTTT. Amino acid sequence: CASSQVGTTDTQYF.

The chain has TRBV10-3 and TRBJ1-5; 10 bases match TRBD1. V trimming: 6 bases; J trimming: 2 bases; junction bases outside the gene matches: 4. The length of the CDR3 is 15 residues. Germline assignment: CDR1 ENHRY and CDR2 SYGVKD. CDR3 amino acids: CAISPTGGGNQPQHF. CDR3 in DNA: TGTGCCATCAGCCCGACAGGGGGCGGCAATCAGCCCCAGCATTTT.

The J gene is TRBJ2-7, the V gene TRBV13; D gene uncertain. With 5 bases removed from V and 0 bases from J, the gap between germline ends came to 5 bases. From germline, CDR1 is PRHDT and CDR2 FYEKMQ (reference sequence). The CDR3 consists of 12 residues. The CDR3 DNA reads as TGTGCCAGCAGCCCGAGCTCCTACGAGCAGTACTTC. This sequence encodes CASSPSSYEQYF.

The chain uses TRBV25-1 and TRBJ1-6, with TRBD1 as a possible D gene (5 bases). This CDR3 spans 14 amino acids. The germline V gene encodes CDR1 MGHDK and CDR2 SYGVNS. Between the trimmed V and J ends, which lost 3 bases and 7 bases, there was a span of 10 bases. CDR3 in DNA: TGTGCCAGCAGTGAGGGGGGACCCAATTCACCCCTCCACTTT. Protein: CASSEGGPNSPLHF.

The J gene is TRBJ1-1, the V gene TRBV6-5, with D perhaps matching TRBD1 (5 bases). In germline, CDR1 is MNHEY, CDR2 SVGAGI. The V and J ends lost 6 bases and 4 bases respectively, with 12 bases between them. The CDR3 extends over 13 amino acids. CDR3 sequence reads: CASRPQGITEAFF. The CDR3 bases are TGTGCCAGCAGACCCCAGGGAATCACTGAAGCTTTCTTT.

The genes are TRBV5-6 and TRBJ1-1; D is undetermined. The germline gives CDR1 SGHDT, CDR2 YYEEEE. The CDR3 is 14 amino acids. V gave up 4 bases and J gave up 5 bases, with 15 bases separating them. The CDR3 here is CASSPDAGRTEAFF. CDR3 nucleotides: TGTGCCAGCAGCCCTGATGCTGGGAGGACTGAAGCTTTCTTT.

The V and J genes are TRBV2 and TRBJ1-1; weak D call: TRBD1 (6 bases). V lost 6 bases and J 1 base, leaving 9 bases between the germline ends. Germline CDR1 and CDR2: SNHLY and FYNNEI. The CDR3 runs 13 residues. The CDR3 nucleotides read TGTGCCAGCAGACAGGGCTCGAACACTGAAGCTTTCTTT. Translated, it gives CASRQGSNTEAFF.

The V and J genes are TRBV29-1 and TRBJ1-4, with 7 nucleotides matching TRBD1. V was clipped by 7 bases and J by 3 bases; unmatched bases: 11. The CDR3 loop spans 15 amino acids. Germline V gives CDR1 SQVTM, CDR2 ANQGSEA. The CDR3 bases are TGCAGCGCTTTAGGGACCGGGACAGCTAATGAAAAACTGTTTTTT. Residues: CSALGTGTANEKLFF.

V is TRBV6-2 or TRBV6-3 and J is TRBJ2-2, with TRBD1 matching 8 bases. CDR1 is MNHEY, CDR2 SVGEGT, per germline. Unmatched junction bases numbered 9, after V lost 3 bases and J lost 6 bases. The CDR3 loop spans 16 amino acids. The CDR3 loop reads CASSYWTGSSSGELFF. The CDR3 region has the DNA TGTGCCAGCAGTTATTGGACAGGGTCGAGTTCCGGGGAGCTGTTTTTT.

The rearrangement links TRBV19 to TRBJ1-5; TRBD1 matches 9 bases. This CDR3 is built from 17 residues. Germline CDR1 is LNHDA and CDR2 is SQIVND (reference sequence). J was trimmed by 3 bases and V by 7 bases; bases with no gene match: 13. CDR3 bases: TGTGCCAGTACCCCTCGGGAGGGACAGGGCTACAATCAGCCCCAGCATTTT. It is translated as CASTPREGQGYNQPQHF.

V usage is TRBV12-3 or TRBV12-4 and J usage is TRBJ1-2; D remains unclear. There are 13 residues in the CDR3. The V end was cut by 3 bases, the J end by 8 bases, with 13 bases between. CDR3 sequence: CASSFGGFTGYTF. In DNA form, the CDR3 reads TGTGCCAGCAGTTTTGGAGGGTTTACCGGCTACACCTTC.

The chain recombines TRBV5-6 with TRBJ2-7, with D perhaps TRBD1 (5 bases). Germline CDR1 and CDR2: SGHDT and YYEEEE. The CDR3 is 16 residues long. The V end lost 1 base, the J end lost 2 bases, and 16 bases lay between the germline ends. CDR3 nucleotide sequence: TGTGCCAGCAGCTTGATCCAGGCAGGGTTTACCTACGAGCAGTACTTC. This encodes CASSLIQAGFTYEQYF.

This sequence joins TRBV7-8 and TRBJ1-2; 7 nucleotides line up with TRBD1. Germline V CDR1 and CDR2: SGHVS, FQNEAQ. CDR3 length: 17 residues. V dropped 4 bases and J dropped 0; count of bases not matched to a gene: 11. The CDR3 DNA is TGTGCCAGCAGCTCTTTAACAGGGGATGAAGCTAACTATGGCTACACCTTC. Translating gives CASSSLTGDEANYGYTF.